This entry is about one T cell receptor (beta chain). Its antigen is unknown. The input lacks base qualities; no much larger clone sits a single base away. In this study, sorted CD4+ and CD8+ T cells from the blood of healthy subjects and of severe aplastic anemia patients had their TCR repertoires deep-sequenced. Ficoll-Paque density gradient centrifugation was used to isolate peripheral blood mononuclear cells. Before DNA extraction, CD4+ and CD8+ T cells were sorted by FACS or by magnetic beads. Profiling of TCR beta VDJ combinations and CDR3 sequences used genomic DNA as the template. TCR repertoire sequencing was run on an Illumina HiSeq 2000. In the original analysis: TRBV/TRBJ rearrangement plots, CDR3 size and DJ length profiles, and Simpson's diversity index were used to evaluate the repertoires. The most abundant DNA sequence in the deep sequencing data was defined as the immunodominant clone. CDR3 amino acid sequences were screened for sharing across subjects and compared with published repertoires and the VDJdb database. TCRdb reprocessing: public reads trimmed at Q25 with fastp, clones called with MiXCR, in-frame beta chains kept. Each CDR3 protein gets just one entry, which takes the most common genes and DNA from the rows behind it. TCRdb assigned the V and J calls; the authors' analysis was not used. Within this sample are around 400,000 distinct CDR3 sequences, with just under 70% of them counted one time only. The ten largest account for 4% of the sample.

The data are from a study of CD8+CD57+ T cells in acquired aplastic anemia (dated by TCRdb to 2017 to 2018). About the investigation overall: A mean of about 3.2 ug of DNA, ranging from roughly 0.2 to 30 ug, was extracted from sorted CD4+ and CD8+ cells. An average of approximately 10 million reads for CD4+ cells and around 11 million reads for CD8+ cells was obtained from healthy donor samples.

Overall study results and their limits: Patients and healthy controls showed no significant difference in CD8+ Simpson's diversity (P=0.060). Around 30 CD8+ CDR3 sequences were found to be shared between patients and controls, but these sequences appeared to be highly expressed in patients and within the immunodominant clones of the patients.

The germline ends are 17 bases apart after V is trimmed by 1 base and J by 0 bases. CDR1 and CDR2, looked up from the germline V gene (reference sequence), are LNHDA and SQIVND. Inclusive of the bounding cysteine and phenylalanine, the CDR3 is 18 residues long. The sequence is cut down to CDR3 DNA, 54 bases in frame from base 1. The chain was built from TRBV19 and TRBJ2-3; the D region possibly corresponds to TRBD1 (7 bases align). The receptor's source is a human donor in good health, serving as a control. The sample was sorted CD4+, CD8+, or CD8+CD57+ T cells (not recorded which) from PBMCs. The DNA sequence follows: TGTGCCAGTAGTATAGCCACAGGGGTAGGGACTAGCACAGATACGCAGTATTTT. This sequence encodes CASSIATGVGTSTDTQYF. The full variable domain, completed from the reference TRBV19 and TRBJ2-3 proteins outside the CDR3, reads DGGITQSPKYLFRKEGQNVTLSCEQNLNHDAMYWYRQDPGQGLRLIYYSQIVNDFQKGDIAEGYSVSREKKESFPLTVTSAQKNPTAFYLCASSIATGVGTSTDTQYFGPGTRLTVL.